This paragraph reports one TCR beta chain. The antigen remains unidentified. This entry belongs to a study of CD8+ T cells in alopecia areata. Study-wide results and caveats: The presence of one nonresponder keeps the tie between baseline CD8+ expansion and response uncertain. Scalp clonality and expanded CD8+ clones among the top 100 fell significantly with tofacitinib. Mice showed TCR sharing more clearly than patients did, possibly owing to HLA.

Isolated RNA was reverse transcribed into cDNA used as the sequencing template. Repertoires were generated with immunoSEQ multiplex PCR, while TCRdb's copy carries only in-frame clones and drops some. The data show approximately 110,000 clones, 56% seen once. Stated treatment: oral pan-JAK inhibitor, 5-10 mg twice daily. This receptor was obtained from a human donor with alopecia areata. This sample comprised CD4+ T cells sorted from blood, obtained at week 24, from a patient treated with tofacitinib.

Written as DNA, the CDR3 is TGTGCCACCAGCGACCTGACTAGCCGAGAAGAGACCCAGTACTTC. Translating it yields CATSDLTSREETQYF. The genes are TRBV15 and TRBJ2-5; 7 positions match TRBD2. Germline lookup yields CDR1 LNHNV and CDR2 YYDKDF (reference sequence). CDR3 size: 15 residues. Unmatched junction bases numbered 9, after V lost 5 bases and J lost 3 bases.